The sequence of this T cell receptor (beta chain) was determined in a study of cytomegalovirus exposure and HLA in healthy donors. Study at large: Assignment to the Caucasian-associated ancestry cluster applied to 81% of the approximately 360 genotyped donors. Study results and limitations: Fewer than 200 TCR beta chains were listed as cytomegalovirus-associated. Segments of the TCR beta V type were, in most cases, productive about 87% or about 30% of the time in an earlier analysis.

A word on this clone: No antigen is known for it. This specimen includes other DNA sequences encoding the same CDR3.

PCR involved 60 Vbeta and 13 Jbeta primers. Profiled with immunoSEQ multiplex PCR; TCRdb holds only in-frame clones, not every one. The sample comprises a few hundred thousand clones, 70% to 80% of which are singletons, and 0.2% to 0.25% rests with the top ten. Germline V gene sequence: CDR1 SEHNR, CDR2 FQNEAQ (reference sequence). Trimming removed 5 bases from V and 5 bases from J, with 16 bases in between. This CDR3 contains 14 residues. V usage is TRBV7-9 and J usage is TRBJ2-7; D gene unclear. Input material: PBMCs. The sequence was obtained from a girl aged 2 to 10 in good health and CMV-seronegative. CDR3 residues: CASSPTVRRDEQYF. CDR3 DNA: TGTGCCAGCAGCCCCACGGTGCGGCGAGACGAGCAGTACTTC.